This is a list of T cell receptor beta chains from one sample in a study of blood T cell repertoires in COVID-19. Assay: immunoSEQ multiplex PCR; the TCRdb copy retains only in-frame clones and omits some. The sample lists hundreds of thousands of clones; roughly 80% were seen once. Specimen: peripheral blood. Source of these receptors: a woman older than 75 with COVID-19, enrolled during active disease. Each CDR3 is given with its conserved first and last residue. D genes are given only for firm matches. Only some rows state a clone size, as once, few, many or a class for expanded clones.

d_call: -; v_call: TRBV5-1; clone_size: -; j_call: TRBJ1-4; cdr3_nt: TGCGCCAGCAGCTTGACAGGCGGTAATGAAAAACTGTTTTTT; cdr3_aa: CASSLTGGNEKLFF
d_call: TRBD1; v_call: TRBV29-1; clone_size: -; j_call: TRBJ2-7; cdr3_nt: TGCAGCGTTCTATTTTACGGGACAGGGAGCGAGCAGTACTTC; cdr3_aa: CSVLFYGTGSEQYF
d_call: -; v_call: TRBV30; clone_size: -; j_call: TRBJ1-2; cdr3_nt: TGTGCCTGGCGCACAGGGAGCGTGACCGGCCCTTATGGCTACACCTTC; cdr3_aa: CAWRTGSVTGPYGYTF
d_call: -; v_call: TRBV28; clone_size: once; j_call: TRBJ1-3; cdr3_nt: TGTGCCAGCAGTTTAGAGGGCGCGCCTGGAAACACCATATATTTT; cdr3_aa: CASSLEGAPGNTIYF
d_call: -; v_call: TRBV12-3/TRBV12-4; clone_size: -; j_call: TRBJ2-1; cdr3_nt: TGTGCCAGCAGTTCAGACAGAAATGAGCAGTTCTTC; cdr3_aa: CASSSDRNEQFF
d_call: -; v_call: TRBV28; clone_size: -; j_call: TRBJ2-1; cdr3_nt: TGTGCCAGCAGTTTTCCTGGCGGGCTCTACAATGAGCAGTTCTTC; cdr3_aa: CASSFPGGLYNEQFF
d_call: TRBD1; v_call: TRBV27; clone_size: once; j_call: TRBJ1-1; cdr3_nt: TGTGCCAGCAGTTCACTAAACAGGGGGAGGATGAACACTGAAGCTTTCTTT; cdr3_aa: CASSSLNRGRMNTEAFF
d_call: TRBD1; v_call: TRBV6-5; clone_size: -; j_call: TRBJ1-1; cdr3_nt: TGTGCCAGCAGTTACTCCGGACAGGGGCGGGCAGCTTTCTTT; cdr3_aa: CASSYSGQGRAAFF
d_call: -; v_call: TRBV9; clone_size: -; j_call: TRBJ2-3; cdr3_nt: TGTGCCAGCAGCGTTACAAGCACAGATACGCAGTATTTT; cdr3_aa: CASSVTSTDTQYF
d_call: TRBD2; v_call: TRBV5-1; clone_size: -; j_call: TRBJ2-1; cdr3_nt: TGCGCCAGCAGCCTCCCGGGACTAGCGGGAGCCTACAATGAGCAGTTCTTC; cdr3_aa: CASSLPGLAGAYNEQFF
d_call: -; v_call: TRBV30; clone_size: -; j_call: TRBJ1-2; cdr3_nt: TGTGCCTGGAGTGTGAGTCTGCTTTCTGGCTACACCTTC; cdr3_aa: CAWSVSLLSGYTF
d_call: -; v_call: TRBV18; clone_size: -; j_call: TRBJ1-2; cdr3_nt: TGTGCCAGCTCACCACCGGATAGGGGCTTCTATGGCTACACCTTC; cdr3_aa: CASSPPDRGFYGYTF
d_call: -; v_call: TRBV2; clone_size: once; j_call: TRBJ2-2; cdr3_nt: TGTGCCAGCAGTGATACGGGGGCGAACACCGGGGAGCTGTTTTTT; cdr3_aa: CASSDTGANTGELFF
d_call: -; v_call: TRBV6-6; clone_size: -; j_call: TRBJ1-2; cdr3_nt: TGTGCCAGCATGGAGACCTATGGCTACACCTTC; cdr3_aa: CASMETYGYTF
d_call: TRBD2; v_call: TRBV7-8; clone_size: many; j_call: TRBJ2-5; cdr3_nt: TGTGCCAGCAGCTTAGTGGCTAGCGGGGGGGCCTTAGGAGAGACCCAGTACTTC; cdr3_aa: CASSLVASGGALGETQYF
d_call: -; v_call: TRBV6-5; clone_size: -; j_call: TRBJ2-5; cdr3_nt: TGTGCCAGCAAGAGTCAGGGAGGAGGAGAGACCCAGTACTTC; cdr3_aa: CASKSQGGGETQYF
d_call: -; v_call: TRBV21-1; clone_size: -; j_call: TRBJ2-3; cdr3_nt: TGTGCCAGCAGCAAACGGGCGGCGAGGGAGGGCTCAGATACGCAGTATTTT; cdr3_aa: CASSKRAAREGSDTQYF
d_call: TRBD1; v_call: TRBV28; clone_size: -; j_call: TRBJ1-6; cdr3_nt: TGTGCCAGCAGTCGGACAGGTGGGAATTCACCCCTCCACTTT; cdr3_aa: CASSRTGGNSPLHF
d_call: TRBD2; v_call: TRBV19; clone_size: -; j_call: TRBJ2-1; cdr3_nt: TGTGCCAGTAGCCGGGGACTAGGGTTGGAGTTCTTC; cdr3_aa: CASSRGLGLEFF
d_call: TRBD1; v_call: TRBV4-1; clone_size: -; j_call: TRBJ2-7; cdr3_nt: TGCGCCAGCAGCCACAGCAGGGGGCTAACCTCCTACGAGCAGTACTTC; cdr3_aa: CASSHSRGLTSYEQYF
d_call: -; v_call: TRBV5-1; clone_size: -; j_call: TRBJ1-2; cdr3_nt: TGCGCCAGCAGCACGGGACAAGCTAACTATGGCTACACCTTC; cdr3_aa: CASSTGQANYGYTF
d_call: TRBD1; v_call: TRBV28; clone_size: -; j_call: TRBJ1-1; cdr3_nt: TGTGCCAGCAGTTTGTGGACAGGGGACACTGAAGCTTTCTTT; cdr3_aa: CASSLWTGDTEAFF
d_call: TRBD2; v_call: TRBV5-8; clone_size: -; j_call: TRBJ2-3; cdr3_nt: TGTGCCAGCAGCTTTATGACTAGCGGGAGTCTTGGGTATTTT; cdr3_aa: CASSFMTSGSLGYF
d_call: -; v_call: TRBV29-1; clone_size: -; j_call: TRBJ2-7; cdr3_nt: TGCAGCGTTCAAGGACTGTTTGATCGGAAGTTC; cdr3_aa: CSVQGLFDRKF
d_call: -; v_call: TRBV5-1; clone_size: -; j_call: TRBJ1-2; cdr3_nt: TGCGCCAGCAGCTTGAATCCGGGTCCGACGGGTGGCTACACCTTC; cdr3_aa: CASSLNPGPTGGYTF
d_call: -; v_call: TRBV12-3/TRBV12-4; clone_size: -; j_call: TRBJ1-5; cdr3_nt: TGTGCCAGCACCTATAGCAATCAGCCCCAGCATTTT; cdr3_aa: CASTYSNQPQHF
d_call: -; v_call: TRBV6-6; clone_size: -; j_call: TRBJ1-5; cdr3_nt: TGTGCCAGCACAGAACAGAACCTAAGCAATCAGCCCCAGCATTTT; cdr3_aa: CASTEQNLSNQPQHF
d_call: -; v_call: TRBV28; clone_size: once; j_call: TRBJ2-7; cdr3_nt: TGTGCCAGCAGTTTTCCGGCCGGCAGGAAAAGCTCCTACGAGCAGTACTTC; cdr3_aa: CASSFPAGRKSSYEQYF
d_call: -; v_call: TRBV6-5; clone_size: -; j_call: TRBJ1-1; cdr3_nt: TGTGCCAGCAGCGGCCCCCGCCAGGCGTCAGAAGCTTTCTTT; cdr3_aa: CASSGPRQASEAFF
d_call: TRBD1; v_call: TRBV6-1; clone_size: -; j_call: TRBJ2-7; cdr3_nt: TGTGCCAGCAGTGCCCGTGGACAGGGGGTCTCCTACGAGCAGTACTTC; cdr3_aa: CASSARGQGVSYEQYF
d_call: TRBD1; v_call: TRBV6-5; clone_size: -; j_call: TRBJ2-7; cdr3_nt: TGTGCCAGCAGTTACAGAGGGGGCGGGTACGAGCAGTACTTC; cdr3_aa: CASSYRGGGYEQYF
d_call: TRBD1; v_call: TRBV2; clone_size: -; j_call: TRBJ1-2; cdr3_nt: TGTGCCAGCAGTGCCGGGACAGGGGGCTTTTTTGGCTACACCTTC; cdr3_aa: CASSAGTGGFFGYTF
d_call: TRBD2; v_call: TRBV3-1/TRBV3-2; clone_size: -; j_call: TRBJ2-7; cdr3_nt: TGTGCCAGCAGCCCCGGACTAGCGGGACCCTACGAGCAGTACTTC; cdr3_aa: CASSPGLAGPYEQYF
d_call: -; v_call: TRBV6-5; clone_size: -; j_call: TRBJ1-1; cdr3_nt: TGTGCCAGCAATTCACGACAGCCCTTGGGGACTGAAGCTTTCTTT; cdr3_aa: CASNSRQPLGTEAFF
d_call: TRBD2; v_call: TRBV6-2/TRBV6-3; clone_size: -; j_call: TRBJ2-7; cdr3_nt: TGTGCCAGCAGTTACTCGTTAGGACTAGCGGGATCCAACGAGCAGTACTTC; cdr3_aa: CASSYSLGLAGSNEQYF
d_call: -; v_call: TRBV11-1; clone_size: -; j_call: TRBJ1-2; cdr3_nt: TGTGCCAGCAGCTGGGAGGTTGGATATGGCTACACCTTC; cdr3_aa: CASSWEVGYGYTF